The TCR beta chain under discussion was sequenced for a study of T cell changes during pregnancy in multiple sclerosis. Germline V gene data show CDR1 as SGHVS and CDR2 as FNYEAQ. J lost 2 bases, V lost 5 bases, and 9 bases had no gene match. The CDR3 extends over 16 amino acids. Generated by immunoSEQ multiplex PCR, the TCRdb table keeps only in-frame clones and is missing some. The repertoire holds about 50,000 clones, over 80% seen once, with 10% to 13% in the top ten. The chain links TRBV7-6 to TRBJ2-3; TRBD2 agrees at 8 bases. The sample was CD8+ T cells from peripheral blood mononuclear cells, taken after pregnancy. The receptor was derived from a female donor with multiple sclerosis, enrolled in a pregnancy study. The CDR3 here is CASSPEAGELTDTQYF. CDR3 coding DNA: TGTGCCAGCAGCCCAGAAGCGGGGGAGCTCACAGATACGCAGTATTTT.